This TCR beta chain was recovered during a study of CD8 T cells in ankylosing spondylitis. General observations from the study: Disease-associated clones were CD8+ and fairly uncommon in peripheral blood.

This clonotype was counted many times. Its antigen is unknown. Library preparation for TCR beta used quantitative 5'-RACE with molecular barcodes. TCRdb independently ran MiXCR on the 5' RACE reads; one entry per CDR3 protein. The sample records approximately 220,000 distinct CDR3 sequences, around a quarter being singletons. V lost 2 bases to trimming and J lost 7 bases, with 16 bases between them. The germline CDR1 and CDR2 sequences are SGHRS and YFSETQ. CDR3 length equals 15 residues. The chain joins TRBV5-1 to TRBJ1-5, with D possibly TRBD1 on 6 matching bases. The sequence derives from a male donor with ankylosing spondylitis or in good health (not recorded which). Input material: blood, either unsorted or a sorted T cell fraction (not recorded which). CDR3 amino acids: CASSLQGQLGQPQHF. CDR3 nucleotide sequence: TGCGCCAGCAGCTTACAAGGACAGCTCGGGCAGCCCCAGCATTTT.